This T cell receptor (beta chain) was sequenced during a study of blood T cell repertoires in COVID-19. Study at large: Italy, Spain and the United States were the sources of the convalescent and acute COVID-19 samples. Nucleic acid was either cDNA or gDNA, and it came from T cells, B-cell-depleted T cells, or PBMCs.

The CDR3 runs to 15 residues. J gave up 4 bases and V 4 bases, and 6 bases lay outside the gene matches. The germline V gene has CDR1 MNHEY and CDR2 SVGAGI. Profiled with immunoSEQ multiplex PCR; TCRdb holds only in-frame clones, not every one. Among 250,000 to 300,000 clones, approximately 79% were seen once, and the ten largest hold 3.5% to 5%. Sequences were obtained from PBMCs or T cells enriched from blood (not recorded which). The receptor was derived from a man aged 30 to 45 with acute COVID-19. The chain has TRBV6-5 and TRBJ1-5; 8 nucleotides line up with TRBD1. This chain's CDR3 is CASSLDRDRNQPQHF. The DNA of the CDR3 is TGTGCCAGCAGTTTGGACAGGGATCGGAATCAGCCCCAGCATTTT.